This TCR beta chain was sequenced for a study of shared clonotypes between healthy human individuals. The germline V gene encodes CDR1 MNHEY and CDR2 SMNVEV (reference sequence). This CDR3 spans 15 amino acids. Trimming cost V 6 bases and J 9 bases; bases outside gene matches: 7. Ten immunoSEQ deep assay plates were used to sequence the DNA of unsorted PBMCs. The method was immunoSEQ multiplex PCR; TCRdb's version includes in-frame clones alone and lacks a portion of them. Counted here are about 490,000 clones, 79% occurring once; the ten biggest clones make up approximately 12%. The TCR was taken from a middle-aged woman in good health. Some clones in this sample may be carry-over from other donors' samples. The rearrangement links TRBV27 to TRBJ2-1, with 14 bases fitting TRBD2. Sequencing was carried out using PBMCs. Here the CDR3 reads CASSYMGLAGVEQFF. The DNA of the CDR3 is TGTGCCAGCAGCTACATGGGACTAGCGGGAGTTGAGCAGTTCTTC.